These T cell receptor beta chains were read from a single sample in a study of shared clonotypes between healthy human individuals. Some clones are missing from TCRdb's copy, which holds only in-frame ones; the method was immunoSEQ multiplex PCR. The data contain about 1 million clones, around three quarters of them singletons. The sequenced material came from memory CD4+ T cells from PBMCs. These receptors were obtained from a man younger than 30 in good health. Some clones in this sample may be carry-over from other donors' samples. The CDR3 runs from the conserved cysteine through the conserved F or W. D genes are given only for firm matches. Where a row states a size, it is once, few, many or the class of an expanded clone; other rows omit it.

v_call: TRBV29-1; clone_size: .; d_call: TRBD2; j_call: TRBJ2-1; cdr3_aa: CSVATSGPYNEQFF; cdr3_nt: TGCAGCGTCGCTACTAGCGGGCCTTACAATGAGCAGTTCTTC
v_call: TRBV18; clone_size: .; d_call: .; j_call: TRBJ2-7; cdr3_aa: CASSPPLVYEQYF; cdr3_nt: TGTGCCAGCTCACCACCTTTGGTCTACGAGCAGTACTTC
v_call: TRBV19; clone_size: .; d_call: TRBD1; j_call: TRBJ1-1; cdr3_aa: CASSIGQAGTEAFF; cdr3_nt: TGTGCCAGTAGTATCGGACAGGCCGGCACTGAAGCTTTCTTT
v_call: TRBV9; clone_size: .; d_call: TRBD1; j_call: TRBJ1-5; cdr3_aa: CASSDRGQVGQPQHF; cdr3_nt: TGTGCCAGCAGCGACAGGGGGCAGGTGGGACAGCCCCAGCATTTT
v_call: TRBV25-1; clone_size: .; d_call: .; j_call: TRBJ2-7; cdr3_aa: CASSDQTYEQYF; cdr3_nt: TGTGCCAGCAGTGATCAGACCTACGAGCAGTACTTC
v_call: TRBV6-5; clone_size: .; d_call: .; j_call: TRBJ1-1; cdr3_aa: CASNPLGGTEAFF; cdr3_nt: TGTGCCAGCAACCCCCTAGGGGGGACTGAAGCTTTCTTT
v_call: TRBV4-1; clone_size: .; d_call: TRBD1; j_call: TRBJ2-7; cdr3_aa: CASSRGQAYEQYF; cdr3_nt: TGCGCCAGCAGCCGCGGACAGGCCTACGAGCAGTACTTC
v_call: TRBV5-6; clone_size: .; d_call: .; j_call: TRBJ2-4; cdr3_aa: CASSLGPMENIQYF; cdr3_nt: TGTGCCAGCAGCTTGGGGCCGATGGAAAACATTCAGTACTTC
v_call: TRBV19; clone_size: .; d_call: .; j_call: TRBJ1-5; cdr3_aa: CASTGGQHNQPQHF; cdr3_nt: TGTGCCAGTACCGGCGGACAGCACAATCAGCCCCAGCATTTT
v_call: TRBV19; clone_size: .; d_call: .; j_call: TRBJ2-5; cdr3_aa: CASSLFHQETQYF; cdr3_nt: TGTGCCAGTAGCCTATTTCACCAAGAGACCCAGTACTTC
v_call: TRBV19; clone_size: .; d_call: TRBD2; j_call: TRBJ2-1; cdr3_aa: CASSILGGKQFF; cdr3_nt: TGTGCCAGTAGTATACTGGGAGGGAAGCAGTTCTTC
v_call: TRBV4-2; clone_size: .; d_call: .; j_call: TRBJ2-1; cdr3_aa: CASSQDLGRASAPEQFF; cdr3_nt: TGTGCCAGCAGCCAAGACCTGGGGAGAGCTAGCGCCCCTGAGCAGTTCTTC
v_call: TRBV5-1; clone_size: few; d_call: .; j_call: TRBJ1-4; cdr3_aa: CASSLMGALGEKLFF; cdr3_nt: TGCGCCAGCAGCTTGATGGGTGCCTTGGGTGAAAAACTGTTTTTT
v_call: TRBV5-4; clone_size: .; d_call: .; j_call: TRBJ1-1; cdr3_aa: CASSWAKQGNTEAFF; cdr3_nt: TGTGCCAGCAGCTGGGCAAAACAGGGGAACACTGAAGCTTTCTTT
v_call: TRBV10-3; clone_size: few; d_call: TRBD1; j_call: TRBJ1-1; cdr3_aa: CAISRGQGSSEAFF; cdr3_nt: TGTGCCATCAGTAGGGGACAGGGAAGCTCTGAAGCTTTCTTT
v_call: TRBV30; clone_size: .; d_call: TRBD1; j_call: TRBJ1-2; cdr3_aa: CAWTDRGDYGYTF; cdr3_nt: TGTGCCTGGACGGACAGGGGCGACTATGGCTACACCTTC
v_call: TRBV6-5; clone_size: .; d_call: .; j_call: TRBJ1-1; cdr3_aa: CASSYSGENTEAFF; cdr3_nt: TGTGCCAGCAGTTACTCGGGAGAGAACACTGAAGCTTTCTTT
v_call: TRBV5-8; clone_size: .; d_call: .; j_call: TRBJ1-5; cdr3_aa: CASSRRTASNQPQHF; cdr3_nt: TGTGCCAGCAGTCGGAGGACAGCTAGCAATCAGCCCCAGCATTTT
v_call: TRBV2; clone_size: .; d_call: .; j_call: TRBJ2-1; cdr3_aa: CASSARGEGEQFF; cdr3_nt: TGTGCCAGCAGTGCCAGGGGGGAGGGTGAGCAGTTCTTC
v_call: TRBV30; clone_size: .; d_call: TRBD1; j_call: TRBJ2-3; cdr3_aa: CAYRTGPSTDTQYF; cdr3_nt: TGTGCCTACAGGACAGGGCCTAGCACAGATACGCAGTATTTT
v_call: TRBV18; clone_size: few; d_call: TRBD1; j_call: TRBJ1-1; cdr3_aa: CASSPTGYTEAFF; cdr3_nt: TGTGCCAGCTCACCGACAGGGTACACTGAAGCTTTCTTT
v_call: TRBV5-1; clone_size: .; d_call: .; j_call: TRBJ2-1; cdr3_aa: CASSPHGAEAYNEQFF; cdr3_nt: TGCGCCAGCAGCCCACACGGGGCCGAGGCTTACAATGAGCAGTTCTTC
v_call: TRBV7-8; clone_size: once; d_call: .; j_call: TRBJ2-3; cdr3_aa: CASGGGRSLSTDTQYF; cdr3_nt: TGTGCCAGCGGGGGTGGGCGGTCATTGTCCACAGATACGCAGTATTTT
v_call: TRBV10-3; clone_size: .; d_call: .; j_call: TRBJ2-7; cdr3_aa: CAISESGGNYEQYF; cdr3_nt: TGTGCCATCAGTGAGTCAGGGGGGAACTACGAGCAGTACTTC
v_call: TRBV7-9; clone_size: .; d_call: TRBD1; j_call: TRBJ2-7; cdr3_aa: CASSRDRTGEQYF; cdr3_nt: TGTGCCAGCAGCCGGGACAGGACCGGTGAGCAGTACTTC
v_call: TRBV9; clone_size: .; d_call: .; j_call: TRBJ2-7; cdr3_aa: CASSVCSYEQYF; cdr3_nt: TGTGCCAGCAGCGTATGCTCCTACGAGCAGTACTTC
v_call: TRBV9; clone_size: .; d_call: .; j_call: TRBJ1-4; cdr3_aa: CASSGGGPSEKLFF; cdr3_nt: TGTGCCAGCAGCGGCGGGGGGCCCTCTGAAAAACTGTTTTTT
v_call: TRBV19; clone_size: .; d_call: TRBD2; j_call: TRBJ2-3; cdr3_aa: CASSRTSGTTDTQYF; cdr3_nt: TGTGCCAGTAGTCGAACTAGCGGGACCACAGATACGCAGTATTTT
v_call: TRBV9; clone_size: few; d_call: TRBD1; j_call: TRBJ1-2; cdr3_aa: CASEGGGFGYTF; cdr3_nt: TGTGCCAGCGAGGGAGGGGGCTTTGGCTACACCTTC
v_call: TRBV30; clone_size: .; d_call: .; j_call: TRBJ2-7; cdr3_aa: CAWSVLYGEQYF; cdr3_nt: TGTGCCTGGAGTGTACTTTACGGGGAGCAGTACTTC
v_call: TRBV11-2; clone_size: .; d_call: TRBD2; j_call: TRBJ2-5; cdr3_aa: CASNVRRGGGETQYF; cdr3_nt: TGTGCCAGCAACGTACGGCGTGGCGGGGGGGAGACCCAGTACTTC
v_call: TRBV28; clone_size: .; d_call: .; j_call: TRBJ2-7; cdr3_aa: CASTKTDSSQVEQYF; cdr3_nt: TGTGCCAGCACCAAAACGGACAGTTCCCAGGTCGAGCAGTACTTC
v_call: TRBV9; clone_size: .; d_call: .; j_call: TRBJ1-4; cdr3_aa: CASSVEEGGPRNEKLFF; cdr3_nt: TGTGCCAGCAGCGTAGAGGAGGGGGGACCGAGGAATGAAAAACTGTTTTTT